This T cell receptor (beta chain) stems from a study of blood T cells in healthy people across ages. Study conclusions and caveats: Since the PBMCs were unsorted, naive and antigen-experienced cells could not be conclusively compared. Lack of knowledge of donor CMV status possibly confounded expanded clonotype changes.

Every donor contributed roughly 10 milliliters of peripheral blood by blood draw. About this clonotype: Its antigen is currently unknown.

The CDR3 spans 15 residues. Trimming left V 5 bases short and J 4 bases short, with 17 bases between. Germline V gene sequence: CDR1 MNHEY, CDR2 SVGAGI. A J-beta primer mix and a sample-barcoded 5' primer were used in a second PCR of about 7 to 12 cycles. Each TCR beta cDNA got a 12-nucleotide random molecular identifier. MiXCR was run by TCRdb on the 5' RACE reads, yielding one entry per CDR3 protein. The data show over 550,000 distinct CDR3 sequences, about 30% seen once. This chain uses TRBV6-5 with TRBJ1-2; D perhaps matches TRBD1 (6 bases). The clonotype was recovered from a woman of 80 years or more in good health. The material sequenced was blood. CDR3 in DNA: TGTGCCAGCAGTCCCCAGACAGGAGCGATCTATGGCTACACCTTC. Encoded protein: CASSPQTGAIYGYTF.